These 8 T cell receptor beta chains were sequenced from one sample in a study of T cells in Graves' hyperthyroidism and ophthalmopathy. There were TCR beta CDR3 regions amplified from RNA transcripts. TCR CDR3 regions were first amplified by RT-PCR with HTBI primers. TCRdb ran MiXCR on the multiplex PCR reads and lists one entry per CDR3 protein. The table records approximately 380,000 distinct CDR3 sequences, around 20% of them present only once. The sample taken for sequencing was blood. The receptors originated from a man in his late teens or twenties with Graves' ophthalmopathy.

This clonotype was counted at least ten times. The chain links TRBV12-3 or TRBV12-4 to TRBJ2-1; the D gene is possibly TRBD2 (5 bases). Trimming took off 6 bases at V and 4 bases at J, with 10 bases between the two ends. The CDR3 has 13 amino acids. The chain's CDR3 is CASSGGLYNEQFF. Written as DNA, the CDR3 is TGTGCCAGCAGCGGAGGACTTTACAATGAGCAGTTCTTC.

This clonotype was seen only a few times. This chain uses TRBV18 with TRBJ1-5, with 7 bases lining up with TRBD1. The CDR3 is 15 residues long. With 6 bases clipped from V and 1 base from J, the junction kept 6 bases outside the gene matches. From germline, CDR1 is KGHSH and CDR2 LQKENI. The CDR3 sequence is CASSRGTASNQPQHF. CDR3 nucleotide sequence: TGTGCCAGCTCGCGAGGGACAGCGAGCAATCAGCCCCAGCATTTT.

The CDR3 loop reads CASSQIPPSVYGYTF. DNA of the CDR3: TGCGCCAGCAGCCAGATCCCCCCGTCTGTCTATGGCTACACCTTC. This chain connects TRBV4-1 to TRBJ1-2; D remains ambiguous. Trimming left V 3 bases short and J 4 bases short, with 15 bases between. Germline V gene sequence: CDR1 MGHRA, CDR2 YSYEKL. The CDR3 runs to 15 residues.

This rearrangement joins TRBV6-4 to TRBJ2-1, with TRBD1 identical over 7 bases. With V trimmed by 3 bases and J by 10 bases, 6 bases remained unmatched. The germline gives CDR1 MRHNA, CDR2 SNTAGT. CDR3 length: 13 amino acids. The chain's CDR3 is CASSDTGAGEQFF. The CDR3 nucleotides read TGTGCCAGCAGTGATACAGGGGCGGGCGAGCAGTTCTTC.

This clonotype was picked up many times. The chain uses TRBV5-1 and TRBJ2-6; the D gene is possibly TRBD1 (6 bases). V shed 4 bases and J shed 4 bases, with 12 bases lying between them. This CDR3 is 15 amino acids long. From germline, CDR1 is SGHRS and CDR2 YFSETQ. The CDR3 region has the DNA TGCGCCAGCAGCGCACAGGGAGCCGGGGCCAACGTCCTGACTTTC. Translated: CASSAQGAGANVLTF.

This clonotype occurred many times. The J gene is TRBJ2-1, the V gene TRBV7-3; 8 bases map to TRBD1. Germline V gene sequence: CDR1 SGHTA, CDR2 FQGTGA. The CDR3 has 16 residues. V lost 4 bases, J lost 0 bases, and 5 bases stayed unmatched. CDR3 region: CASSSQGANSYNEQFF. CDR3 bases: TGTGCCAGCAGCTCCCAGGGGGCAAACTCCTACAATGAGCAGTTCTTC.

This clonotype was found many times. V gene TRBV7-3 combines with J gene TRBJ1-1; 7 bases align to TRBD1. This CDR3 region has 15 residues. CDR1 is SGHTA and CDR2 is FQGTGA in the germline V gene. V lost 0 bases, J lost 4 bases, and 5 bases stayed unmatched. In nucleotides, the CDR3 is TGTGCCAGCAGCTTAACGGGACAGCCGGGCACTGAAGCTTTCTTT. It translates to CASSLTGQPGTEAFF. Full variable domain (missing parts from reference TRBV7-3 and TRBJ1-1): GAGVSQTPSNKVTEKGKYVELRCDPISGHTALYWYRQSLGQGPEFLIYFQGTGAADDSGLPNDRFFAVRPEGSVSTLKIQRTERGDSAVYLCASSLTGQPGTEAFFGQGTRLTVV.

This clonotype was counted at least ten times. The genes are TRBV9 and TRBJ1-2; D gene unclear. Trimming shortened V by 6 bases and J by 3 bases, and 12 bases separated the two germline ends. Germline assignment: CDR1 SGDLS and CDR2 YYNGEE. The CDR3 runs to 13 residues. CDR3 amino acids: CASTPGDYYGYTF. The CDR3, as DNA: TGTGCCAGCACCCCTGGGGATTACTATGGCTACACCTTC.